The entry below describes one TCR beta chain. The source of the sample is a study of control samples from healthy donors and cancer patients. This CDR3 is 14 amino acids long. Data came from immunoSEQ multiplex PCR; TCRdb stores just in-frame clones and leaves some out. Found here are 150,000 to 200,000 clones, around 92% of them singletons; the top ten hold around 2%. This clonotype was sampled from a woman aged 40 to 50 in good health. Sequencing was done on a sample of blood. The chain has TRBV21-1 and TRBJ2-7. TRBV21-1 is noted as a pseudogene. The CDR3 protein is CASSPRTPLVEQYF. The CDR3 coding sequence is TGTGCCAGCAGCCCCCGGACCCCTCTCGTCGAGCAGTACTTC.